This T cell receptor beta chain was documented in a study of T-cell memory formation after mild COVID-19. On this clonotype: Its antigen is not identified.

Unmatched junction bases numbered 2, after V lost 1 base and J lost 4 bases. Germline CDR1 reads SEHNR; CDR2 reads FQNEAQ (reference sequence). The CDR3 runs 14 residues. TCRdb reprocessed the 5' RACE reads with MiXCR, giving one entry per CDR3 protein. The sample has 190,000 or so distinct CDR3 sequences, roughly 23% seen once; the top ten hold more than 20%. Whole-study findings and limits: CD4/CD8 balance characterized clones contracting day 15 to 85, and CD4+ skew characterized later expanders. For contracting clones, CD4+ ones sat mainly in CM and EM, CD8+ in EMRA.

Sequenced input: PBMCs or a T cell subset sorted from them (not recorded which). The clonotype originates from an adult woman who had mild COVID-19 (a few samples of this study predate the infection). Cell type and time point are not known. The chain recombines TRBV7-9 with TRBJ1-1, with TRBD1 matching 8 bases. The CDR3 coding sequence is TGTGCCAGCAGCTTAGAGGGACAGGCCACTGAAGCTTTCTTT. This codes for CASSLEGQATEAFF.